This entry lists 2 T cell receptor beta chains sequenced from one sample in a study of blood T cell repertoires in COVID-19. Generated by immunoSEQ multiplex PCR, the TCRdb table keeps only in-frame clones and is missing some. Among around 210,000 clones listed, around 85% were seen once. Sequenced: peripheral blood. Receptor source: a man aged 55 to 70 with COVID-19, enrolled during active disease.

Regarding this clone: Other DNA variants within this sample encode the same CDR3. The chain links TRBV5-1 to TRBJ2-7, with 11 nucleotides matching TRBD1. The V segment lost 3 bases and the J segment 3 bases; nucleotides outside the gene matches: 2. CDR1 SGHRS and CDR2 YFSETQ come from the germline V gene. The CDR3 is 14 residues long. CDR3 residues: CASSSGTGGYEQYF. In DNA form, the CDR3 reads TGCGCCAGCAGCTCGGGGACAGGGGGCTACGAGCAGTACTTC. Supplemented by reference TRBV5-1 and TRBJ2-7, the full variable domain reads KAGVTQTPRYLIKTRGQQVTLSCSPISGHRSVSWYQQTPGQGLQFLFEYFSETQRNKGNFPGRFSGRQFSNSRSEMNVSTLELGDSALYLCASSSGTGGYEQYFGPGTRLTVT.

This rearrangement joins TRBV14 to TRBJ1-6; D is unclear. This CDR3 spans 12 amino acids. V lost 3 bases to trimming and J lost 10 bases, with 7 bases between them. Germline V CDR1 and CDR2: SGHDN, FVKESK. CDR3 region: CASSQVRSPLHF. CDR3 nucleotides: TGTGCCAGCAGCCAGGTTCGGTCACCCCTCCACTTT.